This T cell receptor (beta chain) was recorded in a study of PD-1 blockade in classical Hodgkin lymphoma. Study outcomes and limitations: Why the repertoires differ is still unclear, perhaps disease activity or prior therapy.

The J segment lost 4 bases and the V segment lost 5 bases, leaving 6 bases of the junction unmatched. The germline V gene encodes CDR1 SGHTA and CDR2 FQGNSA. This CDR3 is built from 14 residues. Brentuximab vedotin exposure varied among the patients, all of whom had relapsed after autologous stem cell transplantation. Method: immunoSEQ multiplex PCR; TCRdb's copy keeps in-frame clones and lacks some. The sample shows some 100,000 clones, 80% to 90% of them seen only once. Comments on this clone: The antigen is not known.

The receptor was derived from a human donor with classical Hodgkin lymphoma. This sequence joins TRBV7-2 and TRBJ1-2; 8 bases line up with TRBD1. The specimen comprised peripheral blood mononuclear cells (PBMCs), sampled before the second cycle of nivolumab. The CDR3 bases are TGTGCCAGCAGCCCCGGGGGACAGGTCTATGGCTACACCTTC. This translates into CASSPGGQVYGYTF. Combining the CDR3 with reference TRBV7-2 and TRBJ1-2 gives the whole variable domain GAGVSQSPSNKVTEKGKDVELRCDPISGHTALYWYRQSLGQGLEFLIYFQGNSAPDKSGLPSDRFSAERTGGSVSTLTIQRTQQEDSAVYLCASSPGGQVYGYTFGSGTRLTVV.